Below are 3 T cell receptor beta chains sequenced from a single sample in a study of cytomegalovirus exposure and HLA in healthy donors. The PCR ran on 60 Vbeta and 13 Jbeta primers. Some clones are missing from TCRdb's copy, which holds only in-frame ones; the method was immunoSEQ multiplex PCR. Here the sample spans about 170,000 clones, around 77% being singletons. The sequenced material came from PBMCs. These receptors came from a female donor in good health and CMV-seronegative.

The V call is TRBV6-1, the J call TRBJ2-1; TRBD2 agrees at 9 bases. From germline, CDR1 is MNHNS and CDR2 SASEGT. The trim removed 5 bases at V and 5 bases at J, leaving 1 base unmatched. The CDR3 consists of 13 residues. DNA for the CDR3: TGTGCCAGCAGTCGGACTAGCGACAATGAGCAGTTCTTC. The encoded protein is CASSRTSDNEQFF.

This chain connects TRBV9 to TRBJ2-1, with a tentative D call TRBD2 (5 bases). Germline-derived CDR1 and CDR2 are SGDLS and YYNGEE. V was clipped by 4 bases and J by 6 bases, with 17 bases between them. This CDR3 is built from 15 residues. The CDR3 region has the DNA TGTGCCAGCAGCCGAACTAGTGGAGTTAGCAATGAGCAGTTCTTC. It is translated as CASSRTSGVSNEQFF.

This chain connects TRBV30 to TRBJ2-3, with 14 positions matching TRBD2. Germline CDR1 GTSNPN, CDR2 SVGIG (reference sequence). With 3 bases clipped from V and 2 bases from J, the junction kept 10 bases outside the gene matches. This CDR3 contains 18 residues. The CDR3 loop is CAWSGRGTSGGTTDTQYF. As DNA, the CDR3 is TGTGCCTGGAGCGGGAGAGGGACTAGCGGGGGTACCACAGATACGCAGTATTTT.